These 25 T cell receptor beta chains came from one sample sequenced in a study of response to subunit inactivated influenza vaccine. TCRdb analysed the RT-PCR reads with MiXCR anew, one entry per CDR3 protein. The profile shows some 200,000 distinct CDR3 sequences, about 12% of them singletons. These data also featured in a second study, about T cells expressing NK-cell markers. That work states: Production of TCR beta cDNA relied on 5'RACE template switching with UMIs.

The specimen comprised CD8+ T cells sorted from PBMCs, sampled 11 to 12 days after vaccination. The source of these receptors is a man aged 50 to 59 who received an inactivated influenza vaccine.

The chain joins TRBV12-3 or TRBV12-4 to TRBJ2-1; TRBD1 matches at 9 bases. The junction had 12 bases not matched to a gene; V was cut back by 7 bases and J by 8 bases. The CDR3 consists of 15 residues. The chain's CDR3 is CASTPGTGNQDEQFF. In DNA, the CDR3 is TGTGCCAGCACTCCCGGGACAGGGAATCAGGATGAGCAGTTCTTC.

The chain links TRBV20-1 to TRBJ2-1; 11 bases map to TRBD2. After removal of 4 bases from V and 9 bases from J, the junction contained 11 bases not matched to a gene. The CDR3 has 15 amino acids. The germline gives CDR1 DFQATT, CDR2 SNEGSKA (reference sequence). The DNA of the CDR3 is TGCAGTGCTACACAACTAGCGGGAGCATTCGGTGAGCAGTTCTTC. Its protein product is CSATQLAGAFGEQFF.

A few counts support this clonotype. The chain uses TRBV24-1 and TRBJ2-6, with TRBD1 matching 7 bases. This CDR3 has 16 residues. V was clipped by 5 bases and J by 2 bases; unmatched bases: 5. Germline V gene sequence: CDR1 KGHDR, CDR2 SFDVKD. The CDR3 DNA reads TGTGCCACCAGTGCCACAGGGGTAACTGGGGCCAACGTCCTGACTTTC. As protein: CATSATGVTGANVLTF.

The V call is TRBV4-3, the J call TRBJ2-5, with D possibly matching TRBD2 (5 bases). This CDR3 region has 16 residues. Germline loops: CDR1 LGHNA, CDR2 YSLEER. Trimming removed 0 bases at V and 5 bases at J, with 16 bases between. The CDR3: CASSQDWARPGETQYF. The CDR3 DNA is TGCGCCAGCAGCCAAGATTGGGCTAGGCCGGGGGAGACCCAGTACTTC.

This clonotype was seen only a few times. V is TRBV28 and J is TRBJ2-5; the match to TRBD2 covers 7 bases. Germline V gene sequence: CDR1 MDHEN, CDR2 SYDVKM. V lost 8 bases to trimming and J lost 3 bases; unmatched junction nucleotides: 12. The CDR3 consists of 15 residues. CDR3 in amino acids: CASLGTRAGEETQYF. The DNA for the CDR3 is TGTGCCAGCTTGGGGACCAGGGCGGGGGAAGAGACCCAGTACTTC.

This chain connects TRBV4-3 to TRBJ1-2; no clear D. Germline values: CDR1 LGHNA, CDR2 YSLEER. The CDR3 runs 11 residues. Trimming left V 1 base short and J 11 bases short, with 8 bases between. This chain's CDR3 is CASSQGLTYTF. CDR3 coding DNA: TGCGCCAGCAGCCAAGGTTTGACTTACACCTTC.

V usage is TRBV20-1 and J usage is TRBJ2-7, with 7 bases lining up with TRBD1. The germline V gene encodes CDR1 DFQATT and CDR2 SNEGSKA (reference sequence). V was clipped by 0 bases and J by 3 bases; unmatched bases: 5. The CDR3 covers 14 residues. CDR3 amino acids: CSARDLYRGYEQYF. The CDR3 DNA sequence: TGCAGTGCTAGAGATCTCTACAGGGGCTACGAGCAGTACTTC.

This rearrangement joins TRBV6-1 to TRBJ1-2; unclear D gene. Trimming left V 6 bases short and J 3 bases short, with 11 bases between. Germline V gives CDR1 MNHNS, CDR2 SASEGT. This CDR3 is built from 13 residues. In DNA form, the CDR3 reads TGTGCCAGCAGGCTGGCCCGGGACTATGGCTACACCTTC. This codes for CASRLARDYGYTF.

This clonotype was seen a handful of times. The rearrangement links TRBV7-2 to TRBJ2-5; D possibly matches TRBD1 or TRBD2 (5 bases each). V gave up 5 bases and J gave up 2 bases, with 15 bases separating them. CDR3 length equals 15 residues. Germline-derived CDR1 and CDR2 are SGHTA and FQGNSA. The CDR3 is CASSPWTGPQETQYF. The DNA of the CDR3 is TGTGCCAGCAGCCCCTGGACGGGACCTCAAGAGACCCAGTACTTC.

This clonotype turned up a few times. This sequence joins TRBV7-9 and TRBJ2-5, with D hard to call. The germline V gene has CDR1 SEHNR and CDR2 FQNEAQ (reference sequence). Trimming shortened V by 6 bases and J by 9 bases, and 11 bases separated the two germline ends. CDR3 length equals 11 residues. The CDR3 bases are TGTGCCAGCAGGAGTAGTGGGCCCCAGTACTTC. Translation: CASRSSGPQYF.

This clonotype has just a few counts. This chain links TRBV10-3 with TRBJ2-5; TRBD2 aligns across 9 bases. CDR3 size: 14 residues. Germline CDR1 ENHRY, CDR2 SYGVKD. Unmatched junction bases numbered 2, after V lost 3 bases and J lost 3 bases. The CDR3 bases are TGTGCCATCAGTGAAATAGCGGGGGAAGAGACCCAGTACTTC. The encoded protein is CAISEIAGEETQYF.

This clonotype was seen only a few times. The chain is built from TRBV7-3 and TRBJ2-2, with TRBD2 matching 11 bases. The germline V gene encodes CDR1 SGHTA and CDR2 FQGTGA. The V gene end was trimmed by 0 bases and the J gene end by 6 bases; junction bases not matched to a gene: 9. CDR3 length equals 18 residues. This CDR3 reads CASSLTSILAGEAGELFF. CDR3 DNA sequence: TGTGCCAGCAGCTTAACGTCGATACTAGCGGGGGAGGCCGGGGAGCTGTTTTTT.

The chain employs TRBV3-1 and TRBJ1-2; D is perhaps TRBD1 (5 bases). V lost 1 base, J lost 6 bases, and 18 bases lay in between. This CDR3 contains 16 residues. CDR1 and CDR2 (germline): LGHDT, YNNKEL (reference sequence). The CDR3: CASSQGIRESVDGYTF. The CDR3 nucleotides are TGTGCCAGCAGCCAAGGAATCAGGGAAAGCGTGGATGGCTACACCTTC.

The chain employs TRBV7-3 and TRBJ2-2; D is undetermined. Germline CDR1 and CDR2: SGHTA and FQGTGA. CDR3 length: 13 residues. With 3 bases removed from V and 3 bases from J, the gap between germline ends came to 5 bases. This CDR3 reads CASSFADTGELFF. The DNA of the CDR3 is TGTGCCAGCAGCTTTGCGGACACCGGGGAGCTGTTTTTT.

This clonotype was counted only a few times. The V call is TRBV6-2 or TRBV6-3, the J call TRBJ2-1; 7 nucleotides agree with TRBD1. The CDR3 runs 11 residues. CDR1 is MNHEY and CDR2 is SVGEGT in the germline V gene. V dropped 5 bases and J dropped 12; count of bases not matched to a gene: 4. The CDR3 DNA reads as TGTGCCAGCAGTCAAACAGGGGTGCAGTTCTTC. Its translation: CASSQTGVQFF.

J is TRBJ2-7 and V is TRBV11-2, with unresolved D. The ends were cut back, 1 base at V and 0 bases at J, with 7 bases in the middle. Germline loops: CDR1 SGHAT, CDR2 FQNNGV. This CDR3 has 14 residues. The CDR3 here is CASSLARNSYEQYF. CDR3 nucleotide sequence: TGTGCCAGCAGCTTAGCCAGGAACTCCTACGAGCAGTACTTC.

V is TRBV7-6 and J is TRBJ1-6, with a weak D call TRBD1 (5 bases). Germline V gene sequence: CDR1 SGHVS, CDR2 FNYEAQ. This CDR3 has 16 amino acids. Trimming cost V 5 bases and J 5 bases, with 16 bases left between them. DNA of the CDR3: TGTGCCAGCAGCCCAGGGACCGATGCTCATAATTCACCCCTCCACTTT. It specifies CASSPGTDAHNSPLHF.

In its sample, this clonotype was seen many times. The genes are TRBV12-3 or TRBV12-4 and TRBJ2-1; tentative D call: TRBD2 (5 bases). The V gene lost 7 bases and the J gene lost 6 bases, with 19 bases spanning the gap. The CDR3 has 15 amino acids. The CDR3 DNA is TGTGCCAGCACCAACTGGGAGAATATGGTCAATGAGCAGTTCTTC. Translation: CASTNWENMVNEQFF.

There are many counts of this clonotype. The CDR3 nucleotides read TGTGCCAGCAGCTTACTTGCGGGAGGTGGCAATGAGCAGTTCTTC. The encoded protein is CASSLLAGGGNEQFF. The chain is built from TRBV7-8 and TRBJ2-1; 8 nucleotides agree with TRBD2. The CDR3 length is 15 residues. V was pared by 2 bases and J by 6 bases, with 6 bases of the junction left unmatched. The germline CDR1 and CDR2 sequences are SGHVS and FQNEAQ.

This clonotype was seen more than once but under ten times. The gene calls are TRBV7-6 and TRBJ2-1; 10 nucleotides agree with TRBD1. CDR3 size: 20 residues. The ends lost 2 bases at V and 1 base at J; junction bases unmatched: 14. Germline V lookup: CDR1 SGHVS, CDR2 FNYEAQ. The CDR3 DNA reads TGTGCCAGCAGCTTACCTCAGGGACAGGGGATCATTAGTTCCTACAATGAGCAGTTCTTC. Protein product: CASSLPQGQGIISSYNEQFF.

The chain combines TRBV2 with TRBJ2-7, with TRBD2 matching 9 bases. There are 15 residues in the CDR3. CDR1 is SNHLY, CDR2 FYNNEI, per germline. The trim removed 5 bases at V and 1 base at J, leaving 6 bases unmatched. CDR3 region: CASSRGLAGSYEQYF. DNA for the CDR3: TGTGCCAGCAGTAGGGGCCTAGCGGGATCCTACGAGCAGTACTTC.

This clonotype was counted between two and nine times. One junction end does not reproduce the germline sequence, and a read error may be involved. The V gene is TRBV5-6, the J gene TRBJ1-6; D gene unclear. This CDR3 spans 15 amino acids. Germline V gene lookup returns CDR1 SGHDT and CDR2 YYEEEE. CDR3 sequence: CASSLGPWGNSPLHF. CDR3 DNA sequence: TGTGCCAGCAGCTTGGGGCCATGGGGTAATTCACCTCTCCACTTT.

In this sample, this clonotype turned up a few times. The chain combines TRBV10-3 with TRBJ2-5, with D unclear. CDR1 is ENHRY and CDR2 is SYGVKD in the germline V gene. The V and J ends lost 2 bases and 1 base respectively, with 8 bases between them. The CDR3 is 14 residues long. The DNA of the CDR3 is TGTGCCATCAGTGAGAAGTGGGGCCAAGAGACCCAGTACTTC. It codes for CAISEKWGQETQYF.

As for this clonotype: A much more abundant neighbour one base away suggests this may be a read error. The chain carries TRBV18 and TRBJ2-1, with no clear D. CDR1 is KGHSH and CDR2 is LQKENI in the germline V gene. V gave up 4 bases and J gave up 9 bases, with 10 bases separating them. There are 12 residues in the CDR3. The CDR3 region is CASSHQFIEQFF. The CDR3 DNA sequence: TGTGCCAGCTCACATCAGTTCATTGAGCAGTTCTTC.

This clonotype was counted at least ten times. The chain combines TRBV7-2 with TRBJ1-5; possible D gene TRBD1, 5 bases. CDR3 size: 15 residues. The V gene lost 1 base and the J gene lost 6 bases, with 13 bases spanning the gap. Germline CDR1 reads SGHTA; CDR2 reads FQGNSA. CDR3 in amino acids: CASSLDRGGRQPQHF. The CDR3 nucleotides are TGTGCCAGCAGCTTAGATAGGGGTGGGCGTCAGCCCCAGCATTTT.